A selection of T cell receptor beta chains follows, all from one sample in a study of T-cell reconstitution after alpha-beta-depleted transplantation in children. TCRdb analysed the PCR reads with MiXCR anew, one entry per CDR3 protein. Among approximately 200,000 distinct CDR3 sequences listed, approximately 6.8% were seen once. This specimen consisted of PBMCs, obtained before TCRalphabeta/CD19-depleted stem cell transplant. The receptor set was obtained from a girl in the first two years of life with combined immunodeficiency, due to receive a stem cell transplant. Both conserved end residues are part of each CDR3. The D gene is left open where the match is weak. A clone size is listed for some rows: how often the clone was seen (once, few, many), or a class if it is expanded.

v_call,j_call,clone_size,d_call,cdr3_nt,cdr3_aa
TRBV3-1,TRBJ2-1,NA,TRBD2,TGTGCCAGCAGCCCCATTGGGCTAGCGGGAGGGCCGCGAGGCAATGAGGAGTTCTTC,CASSPIGLAGGPRGNEEFF
TRBV9,TRBJ2-7,many,TRBD1,TGTGCCAGCAGCGTGTTCACAGGGGCCGAGCAGTACTTC,CASSVFTGAEQYF
TRBV10-3,TRBJ2-2,many,NA,TGTGCCATCAGTGAGTTGACAGGAATCAACACCGGGGAGCTGTTTTTT,CAISELTGINTGELFF
TRBV14,TRBJ2-1,many,NA,TGTGCCAGCAGCCAAGTAACGGACTTCGGTTCCAATGAGCAGTTCTTC,CASSQVTDFGSNEQFF
TRBV5-5,TRBJ2-2,NA,NA,TGTGCCAGCACTCTAAATGGAATCGCGAACACCGGGGAGCTGTTTTTT,CASTLNGIANTGELFF
TRBV7-2,TRBJ1-6,many,NA,TGTGCCAGCAGCCTTTTCTCTTCACCCCTCCACTTT,CASSLFSSPLHF
TRBV6-5,TRBJ2-5,NA,TRBD1,TGTGCCAGCAGTTACTCGAATCCCCCAGGGGGAAGAGAGACCCAGTACTTC,CASSYSNPPGGRETQYF
TRBV12-3/TRBV12-4,TRBJ2-5,many,NA,TGTGCCAGCAGTTATGGCCCCCGAATGACCCAGTACTTC,CASSYGPRMTQYF
TRBV6-5,TRBJ2-1,many,TRBD2,TGTGCCAGCAGTTACTTAGGGGACTATCATCCCCGAGGTGAGCAGTTCTTC,CASSYLGDYHPRGEQFF
TRBV7-9,TRBJ2-7,many,NA,TGTGCCAGCATGGACGTTAAAGGGAAATACGAGCAGTACTTC,CASMDVKGKYEQYF
TRBV11-3,TRBJ1-6,many,NA,TGTGCCAGCAGCTTTTCGACCAGGCCCCTCCACTTT,CASSFSTRPLHF
TRBV11-1,TRBJ2-5,few,TRBD2,TGTGCCAGCAGCCCCCGGACTAGCGGGGGAACCCCCCAAGAGACCCAGTACTTC,CASSPRTSGGTPQETQYF
TRBV5-1,TRBJ1-6,many,NA,TGCGCCAGCAGCTTGGTTGCAGGGTATAATTCACCCCTCCACTTT,CASSLVAGYNSPLHF
TRBV18,TRBJ2-3,few,NA,TGTGCCAGCTCAGCGGACCTATCTAGCACAGATACGCAGTATTTT,CASSADLSSTDTQYF
TRBV12-3/TRBV12-4,TRBJ2-1,many,TRBD2,TGTGCCAGCAGTCAACCTAGCGGGCCGTGGAATGAGCAGTTCTTC,CASSQPSGPWNEQFF
TRBV6-2/TRBV6-3,TRBJ2-3,many,TRBD2,TGTGCCAGCAGTTACTCACTAGCGGGGTACACAGATACGCAGTATTTT,CASSYSLAGYTDTQYF
TRBV5-6,TRBJ2-5,few,NA,TGTGCCAGCAGCTTTAAATGGAGGGGGGGCGGGGAGACCCAGTACTTC,CASSFKWRGGGETQYF
TRBV6-2/TRBV6-3,TRBJ2-7,many,TRBD1,TGTGCCAGCAAACTACAGGGGGGAGTATACGAGCAGTACTTC,CASKLQGGVYEQYF
TRBV6-5,TRBJ2-5,many,TRBD1,TGTGCCAGCAGTAGATCGGGACAGCAAGAGACCCAGTACTTC,CASSRSGQQETQYF
TRBV12-3/TRBV12-4,TRBJ2-6,many,TRBD1,TGTGCCAGCAGAGGGACAGGGACCCCCTCTGGGGCCAACGTCCTGACTTTC,CASRGTGTPSGANVLTF
TRBV29-1,TRBJ2-3,many,NA,TGCAGCCTGGGGGGTGGACAGACCACAGATACGCAGTATTTT,CSLGGGQTTDTQYF
TRBV7-6,TRBJ2-7,many,NA,TGTGCCAGCAGCCCCCAGGGATTCCACGAGCAGTACTTC,CASSPQGFHEQYF
TRBV28,TRBJ2-1,many,TRBD2,TGTGCCAGCAACTGGGCTAGCGGGAGTTACAATGAGCAGTTCTTC,CASNWASGSYNEQFF
TRBV11-2,TRBJ1-3,few,NA,TGTGCCAGCAGCTTCTTACCTACCCCAGGGTGGGGAAACACCATATATTTT,CASSFLPTPGWGNTIYF
TRBV7-6,TRBJ2-7,many,TRBD2,TGTGCCAGCAGCTTAGGTGGTAGCGGGAGGGTGATCCACGAGCAGTACTTC,CASSLGGSGRVIHEQYF
TRBV7-3,TRBJ1-1,many,NA,TGTGCCAGCAGCTCCTCGAACCAAGGGGACACTGAAGCTTTCTTT,CASSSSNQGDTEAFF
TRBV13,TRBJ2-3,many,NA,TGTGCCAGCAGCTTCCGAACCCAAGCGGGCACAGATACGCAGTATTTT,CASSFRTQAGTDTQYF
TRBV7-9,TRBJ2-7,many,NA,TGTGCCGGGTCCGACGATAGCTCCTACGAGCAGTACTTC,CAGSDDSSYEQYF
TRBV28,TRBJ2-3,many,NA,TGTGCCAGCAGTTTCGGCTACATCACGCAGTATTTT,CASSFGYITQYF
TRBV30,TRBJ2-1,NA,NA,TGTGCCTGGAGTGTACGGGGAGCATACAATGAGCAGTTCTTC,CAWSVRGAYNEQFF
TRBV14,TRBJ2-3,many,NA,TGTGCCAGCAGCCAAGGTCTCTTCAGGGGAGATACGCAGTATTTT,CASSQGLFRGDTQYF
TRBV20-1,TRBJ2-3,many,TRBD2,TGCAGTGCTTCCGGGACTATCACAGATACGCAGTATTTT,CSASGTITDTQYF
TRBV5-6,TRBJ2-1,many,TRBD2,TGTGCCAGCAGCTTAACTAGCGGGTTAAGCTCCTACAATGAGCAGTTCTTC,CASSLTSGLSSYNEQFF
TRBV6-1,TRBJ2-3,many,NA,TGTGCCAGCAGCGCCGGCCGCCACCCGGGGGATACGCAGTATTTT,CASSAGRHPGDTQYF
TRBV24-1,TRBJ2-3,many,NA,TGTGCCCTCACAGATACGCAGTATTTT,CALTDTQYF
TRBV14,TRBJ2-1,many,NA,TGTGCCAGCAGCCGCCAGGGGTTTTTAGCCAATGAGCAGTTCTTC,CASSRQGFLANEQFF
TRBV2,TRBJ2-7,many,NA,TGTGCCAGCAGTGACCTGGGCAAATTTGGAGACGAGCAGTACTTC,CASSDLGKFGDEQYF
TRBV6-1,TRBJ1-5,NA,NA,TGTGCCAGCACGGGGCTACTAATGGGCAATCAGCCCCAGCATTTT,CASTGLLMGNQPQHF
TRBV28,TRBJ1-1,many,NA,TGTGCCAGCAGTTACGGACAGATGAACACTGAAGCTTTCTTT,CASSYGQMNTEAFF
TRBV25-1,TRBJ2-1,many,NA,TGTGCCAGCAGTATGATAGGCCACAATGAGCAGTTCTTC,CASSMIGHNEQFF
TRBV7-2,TRBJ1-5,NA,NA,TGTGCCAGCAGCTCACCAGGGGATCAGCCCCAGCATTTT,CASSSPGDQPQHF
TRBV7-2,TRBJ1-1,many,NA,TGTGCCAGCAGCTTGGGGACGGGGGGTGAAGCTTTCTTT,CASSLGTGGEAFF
TRBV20-1,TRBJ2-1,many,NA,TGCAGTGCTAGGGGGGGTCAGGTAACGACACATGGTGAGCAGTTCTTC,CSARGGQVTTHGEQFF
TRBV20-1,TRBJ2-2,NA,TRBD2,TGCAGTGCTAGGGGACTAGCGGGAGATGCGAACACCGGGGAGCTGTTTTTT,CSARGLAGDANTGELFF
TRBV11-2,TRBJ2-1,many,TRBD1,TGTGCCAGCAGCTCATGGACAGGCCAGAATGAGCAGTTCTTC,CASSSWTGQNEQFF
TRBV29-1,TRBJ2-7,few,TRBD1,TGCAGCGTTGAAGAGGAAGGGACAGAGTCGCTCTACTCCTACGAGCAGTACTTC,CSVEEEGTESLYSYEQYF
TRBV27,TRBJ2-1,NA,NA,TGTGCCAGCAGCCCCGGGGTAGTAACAAATGAGCAGTTCTTC,CASSPGVVTNEQFF